This T cell receptor beta chain was captured in a study of OX40 agonist ivuxolimab in advanced cancers. Blood was sampled at baseline, cycle 4 day 1, and cycle 7 day 1. Study-wide results and limits: At 0.1 to 3.0 mg/kg, clonal expansion of CD4+ and CD8+ blood T cells had occurred by week 6. CD8+ T cells averaged more expanded clones than CD4+.

Comments on this clone: The antigen remains unidentified.

Assay: immunoSEQ multiplex PCR; the TCRdb copy retains only in-frame clones and omits some. The sample holds 20,000 to 25,000 clones, 84% seen once. Sequences were derived from CD4+ or CD8+ T cells sorted from blood, sampled in a trial of the OX40 agonist ivuxolimab. The TCR originated in an adult with an advanced solid tumor such as melanoma, head and neck, liver or kidney cancer.

CDR3 DNA: TGTGCCAGCAGTCAGAATCAGCCCCAGCATTTT. Its translation is CASSQNQPQHF. J is TRBJ1-5 and V is TRBV6-1; D gene ambiguous. The CDR3 has 11 amino acids. The V gene lost 5 bases and the J gene lost 4 bases, with 3 bases spanning the gap. CDR1 is MNHNS, CDR2 SASEGT, per germline.